This T cell receptor (beta chain) was observed in a study of T cell responses to AZD1222 COVID-19 vaccine. Broader study findings: Females made up more of the donors, who were largely white British, and clonal diversity may have come out too low. The peak T cell response came first, and repertoires were sampled only after it.

Only in-frame clones appear in the TCRdb table, and some are missing; sequencing was by immunoSEQ multiplex PCR. The repertoire consists of 150,000 to 200,000 clones, with just under 90% occurring once and the leading ten covering around 5.8%. Notes on this clone: Its antigen is currently unknown.

Germline CDR1 is SGHTA and CDR2 is FQGNSA. Germline trimming cut 0 bases from V and 4 bases from J; bases unmatched to any gene: 3. This CDR3 has 16 residues. This sequence joins TRBV7-2 and TRBJ2-6; TRBD2 matches 7 bases. Sequencing was performed on peripheral blood, taken on day 0 of AZD1222 vaccination. This receptor was obtained from an adult in good health. DNA of the CDR3: TGTGCCAGCAGCTTAGCGGGGGGGACGGGGGCCAACGTCCTGACTTTC. As protein: CASSLAGGTGANVLTF.